The T cell receptor (beta chain) described here comes from a study of blood T cell repertoires in COVID-19 (dated by TCRdb to about 2020). About the investigation overall: Samples covering the acute and convalescent phases of COVID-19 were provided by collaborators in the United States, Italy and Spain. The prospective study material was composed of cDNA or gDNA derived from T cells, B-cell-depleted T cells, or PBMCs. Subjects who had been exposed to COVID-19, were actively infected with it, or had recovered from it provided the deeply sampled blood TCRbeta repertoires that made up the dataset. The repertoires were made available in a free public database intended to serve as a resource for research on the immune response to SARS-CoV-2. Samples were obtained from the ongoing ImmuneRACE study (first 160 participants) and from 1,254 subjects provided by 6 global collaborators. Nearly every sample came with metadata listing a de-identified subject ID, COVID-19 status, age in years and sex. HLA class I and class II types, where available, came from metadata supplied by the sample provider rather than from assay-based typing.

With regard to this clone: The antigen it binds to is not known. No qualities accompany the bases; no much larger clone lies one base away.

The research as a whole found: The quantity of clinical and demographic metadata differed by source and by participant and was supplied without curation.

The collaborating institutions used their own protocols to collect whole blood in K2EDTA tubes. For TCRbeta analysis, collaborators shipped samples as frozen whole blood, isolated PBMCs, or DNA extracted from either of those sample types. The CDR3 holds 13 amino acids from the cysteine to the phenylalanine. The read is trimmed to its CDR3 DNA, 39 bases read in frame from base 1. From a lookup of the germline V gene, CDR1 and CDR2 are SNHLY and FYNNEI. V and J are truncated by 6 bases and 1 base respectively, leaving an intervening sequence of 9 bases. TCRbeta CDR3 regions were amplified from genomic DNA using the immunoSEQ Assay, a bias-controlled multiplex PCR. The source study handled its data this way. The number of nucleated cells in each sample was estimated by amplification of reference gene primers within the assay. To quantify the absolute abundance of each unique TCRbeta CDR3 rearrangement, sequence reads were collapsed and filtered. For each sample, productive Simpson clonality was calculated as the square root of Simpson's diversity index over productive rearrangements. Entries here come from immuneACCESS through TCRdb and include only in-frame sequences with V and J called. Some clones fail to appear in such tables; in the studies checked, an unresolved V gene covers under half of the shortfall, and the cause of the remainder is unknown. The V and J calls and clone size were taken over from that table, and D and trimming were inferred from the DNA. The sample includes just under 55,000 clones, with 80% to 85% observed a single time. Together, the top ten hold about 1.8% of the sample.

The sequenced sample consisted of peripheral blood. The chain links TRBV2 with TRBJ1-1; the D gene cannot be named for sure. This sequence was found in a woman aged 60-75 years with acute or convalescent COVID-19. At the DNA level, the sequence is TGTGCCAGCAGCCCGGAGCCGAACACTGAAGCTTTCTTT. It codes for CASSPEPNTEAFF.